The clone carrying this TCR beta chain was counted between two and nine times. The antigen is not known. The data were taken from a study of T-cell memory formation after mild COVID-19. As for the study in general: TCR clusters showed largely donor specificity. Study-wide results and limits: Nothing confirmed that second-wave clones peaking on day 37 were specific for SARS-CoV-2.

Looked up from germline, CDR1 is LGHDT and CDR2 is YNNKEL (reference sequence). CDR3 length: 14 amino acids. Between the trimmed V and J ends, which lost 0 bases and 3 bases, there was a span of 8 bases. TCRdb recomputed calls from the 5' RACE reads with MiXCR, one row per CDR3 protein. This table holds roughly 340,000 distinct CDR3 sequences, less than 20% found once. The chain couples TRBV3-1 to TRBJ2-5; no clear D gene. Sequences were obtained from PBMCs or a T cell subset sorted from them (not recorded which). The receptor's source is a man aged 18 to 30 who had mild COVID-19 (a few samples of this study predate the infection). Cell type and time point are not known. CDR3 sequence: CASSQDTSEETQYF. As DNA, the CDR3 is TGTGCCAGCAGCCAAGATACATCGGAAGAGACCCAGTACTTC.